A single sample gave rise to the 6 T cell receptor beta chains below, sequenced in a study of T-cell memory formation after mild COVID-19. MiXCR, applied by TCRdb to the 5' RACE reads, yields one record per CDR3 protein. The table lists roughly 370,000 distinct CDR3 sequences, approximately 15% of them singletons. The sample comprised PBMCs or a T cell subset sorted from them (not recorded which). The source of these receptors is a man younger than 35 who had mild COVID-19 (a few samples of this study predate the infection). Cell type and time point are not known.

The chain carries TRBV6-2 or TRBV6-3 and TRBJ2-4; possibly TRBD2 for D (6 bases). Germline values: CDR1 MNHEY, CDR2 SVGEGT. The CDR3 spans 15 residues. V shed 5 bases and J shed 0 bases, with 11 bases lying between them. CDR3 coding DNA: TGTGCCAGCAGTCGGGGGTTTTTAGCCAAAAACATTCAGTACTTC. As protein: CASSRGFLAKNIQYF.

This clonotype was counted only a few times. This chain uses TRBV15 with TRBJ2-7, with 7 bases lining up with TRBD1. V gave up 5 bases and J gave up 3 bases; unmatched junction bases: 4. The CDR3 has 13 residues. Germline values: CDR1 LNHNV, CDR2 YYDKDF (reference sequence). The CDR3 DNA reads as TGTGCCACCAGCCCAGACAGGGACTACGAGCAGTACTTC. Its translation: CATSPDRDYEQYF.

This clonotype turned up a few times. The CDR3 loop is CASRWTVWADTQYF. CDR3 in DNA: TGCGCCAGCAGGTGGACAGTTTGGGCAGATACGCAGTATTTT. The gene calls are TRBV5-1 and TRBJ2-3; perhaps TRBD1 as D (6 bases). Germline V CDR1 and CDR2: SGHRS, YFSETQ. Trimming took off 5 bases at V and 4 bases at J, with 14 bases between the two ends. The CDR3 totals 14 residues.

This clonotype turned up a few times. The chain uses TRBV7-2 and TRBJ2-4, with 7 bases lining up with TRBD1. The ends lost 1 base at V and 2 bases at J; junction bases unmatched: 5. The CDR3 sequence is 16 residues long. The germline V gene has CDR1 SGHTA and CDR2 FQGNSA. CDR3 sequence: CASSLEAGGTKNIQYF. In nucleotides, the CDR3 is TGTGCCAGCAGCTTAGAGGCAGGGGGAACCAAAAACATTCAGTACTTC.

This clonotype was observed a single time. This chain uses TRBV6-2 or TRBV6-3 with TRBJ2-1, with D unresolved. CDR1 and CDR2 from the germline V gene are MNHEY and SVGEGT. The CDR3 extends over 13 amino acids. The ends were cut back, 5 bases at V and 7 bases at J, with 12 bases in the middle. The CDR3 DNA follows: TGTGCCAGCAGTCTACGAGATCCTAATGAGCAGTTCTTC. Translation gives CASSLRDPNEQFF.

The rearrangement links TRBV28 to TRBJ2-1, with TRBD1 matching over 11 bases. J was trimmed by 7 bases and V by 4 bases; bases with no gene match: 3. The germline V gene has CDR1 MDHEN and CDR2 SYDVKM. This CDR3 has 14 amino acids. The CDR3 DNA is TGTGCCAGCAGTTCAGGACAGGGGGCAAATGAGCAGTTCTTC. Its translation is CASSSGQGANEQFF.